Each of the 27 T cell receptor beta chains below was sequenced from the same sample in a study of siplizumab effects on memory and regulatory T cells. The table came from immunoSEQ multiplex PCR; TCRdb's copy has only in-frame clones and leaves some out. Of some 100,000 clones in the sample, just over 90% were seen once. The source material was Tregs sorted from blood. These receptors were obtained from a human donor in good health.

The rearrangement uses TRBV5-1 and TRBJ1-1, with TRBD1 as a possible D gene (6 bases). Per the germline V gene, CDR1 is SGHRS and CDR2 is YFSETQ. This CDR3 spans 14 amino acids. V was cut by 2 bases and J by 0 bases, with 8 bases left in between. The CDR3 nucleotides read TGCGCCAGCAGCTTACAGGGCGTGAACACTGAAGCTTTCTTT. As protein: CASSLQGVNTEAFF.

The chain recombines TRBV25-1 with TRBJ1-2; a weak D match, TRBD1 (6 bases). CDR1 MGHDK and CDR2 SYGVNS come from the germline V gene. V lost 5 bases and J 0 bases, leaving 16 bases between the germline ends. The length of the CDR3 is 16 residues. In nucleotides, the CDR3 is TGTGCCAGCAGTAAAACAGGACAGCACTCTAACTATGGCTACACCTTC. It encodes CASSKTGQHSNYGYTF.

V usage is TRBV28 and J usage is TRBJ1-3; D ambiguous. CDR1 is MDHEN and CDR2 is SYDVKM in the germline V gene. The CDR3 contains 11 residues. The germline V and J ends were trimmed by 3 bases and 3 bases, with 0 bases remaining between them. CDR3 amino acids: CASSFGNTIYF. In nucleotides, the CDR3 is TGTGCCAGCAGTTTTGGAAACACCATATATTTT.

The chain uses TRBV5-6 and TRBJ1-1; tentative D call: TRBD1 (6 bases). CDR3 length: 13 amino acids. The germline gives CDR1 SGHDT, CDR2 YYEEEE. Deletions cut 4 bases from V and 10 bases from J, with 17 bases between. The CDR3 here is CASSIGQGPRAFF. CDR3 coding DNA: TGTGCCAGCAGCATCGGGCAGGGGCCGAGAGCTTTCTTT.

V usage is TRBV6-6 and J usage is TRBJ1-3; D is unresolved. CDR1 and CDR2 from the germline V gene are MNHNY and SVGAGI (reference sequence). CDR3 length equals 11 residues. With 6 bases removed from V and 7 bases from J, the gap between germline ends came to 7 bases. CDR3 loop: CASRVGNTIYF. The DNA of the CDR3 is TGTGCCAGCAGAGTTGGGAACACCATATATTTT.

The CDR3 is CASTYPGFFGYTF. The CDR3 nucleotides read TGTGCCAGTACCTATCCTGGGTTTTTCGGCTACACCTTC. The chain has TRBV19 and TRBJ1-2; D unclear. The germline CDR1 and CDR2 sequences are LNHDA and SQIVND (reference sequence). The CDR3 covers 13 residues. Trimming removed 7 bases at V and 8 bases at J, with 17 bases between.

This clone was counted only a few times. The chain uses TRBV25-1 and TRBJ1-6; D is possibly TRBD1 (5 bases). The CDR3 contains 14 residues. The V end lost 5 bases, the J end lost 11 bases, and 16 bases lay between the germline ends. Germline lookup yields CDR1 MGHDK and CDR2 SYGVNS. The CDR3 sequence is CASSTPQGRAPLHF. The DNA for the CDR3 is TGTGCCAGCAGTACTCCCCAGGGTAGGGCACCCCTCCACTTT.

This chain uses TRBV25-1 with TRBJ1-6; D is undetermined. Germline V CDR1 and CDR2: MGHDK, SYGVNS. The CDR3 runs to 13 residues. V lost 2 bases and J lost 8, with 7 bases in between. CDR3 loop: CASSEMWDSPLHF. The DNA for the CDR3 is TGTGCCAGCAGTGAAATGTGGGATTCACCCCTCCACTTT.

The CDR3 DNA sequence: TGTGCCAGTAGTAGGCAGGGCCACAATGAGCAGTTCTTC. Its translation is CASSRQGHNEQFF. The chain has TRBV19 and TRBJ2-1, with D perhaps TRBD1 (5 bases). Germline V gives CDR1 LNHDA, CDR2 SQIVND (reference sequence). The CDR3 totals 13 residues. Trimming stripped 4 bases from V and 5 bases from J, with 9 bases between.

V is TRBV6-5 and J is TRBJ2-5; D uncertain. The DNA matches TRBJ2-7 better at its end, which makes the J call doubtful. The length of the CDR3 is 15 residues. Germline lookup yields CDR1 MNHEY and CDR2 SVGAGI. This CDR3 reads CASSYSSVGRYEQYF. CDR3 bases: TGTGCCAGCAGTTACTCATCGGTCGGGCGCTACGAGCAGTACTTC.

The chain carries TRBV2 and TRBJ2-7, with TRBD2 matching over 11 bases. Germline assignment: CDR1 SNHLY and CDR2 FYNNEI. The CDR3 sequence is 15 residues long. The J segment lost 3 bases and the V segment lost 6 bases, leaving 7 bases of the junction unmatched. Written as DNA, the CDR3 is TGTGCCAGCAGCCTGACTAGCGGGGTCCTCTACGAGCAGTACTTC. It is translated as CASSLTSGVLYEQYF.

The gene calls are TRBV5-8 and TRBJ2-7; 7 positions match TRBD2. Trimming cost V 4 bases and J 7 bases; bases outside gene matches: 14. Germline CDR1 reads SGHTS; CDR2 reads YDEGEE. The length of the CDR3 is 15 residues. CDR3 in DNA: TGTGCCAGCAGCCCCCGACAGCGGGGTTTGTTTGAGCAGTACTTC. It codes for CASSPRQRGLFEQYF.

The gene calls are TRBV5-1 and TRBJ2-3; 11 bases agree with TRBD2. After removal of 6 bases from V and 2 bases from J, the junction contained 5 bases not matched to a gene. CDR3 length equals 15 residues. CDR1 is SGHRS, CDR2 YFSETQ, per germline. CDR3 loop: CASMTSGAFTDTQYF. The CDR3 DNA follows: TGCGCCAGCATGACTAGCGGGGCTTTCACAGATACGCAGTATTTT.

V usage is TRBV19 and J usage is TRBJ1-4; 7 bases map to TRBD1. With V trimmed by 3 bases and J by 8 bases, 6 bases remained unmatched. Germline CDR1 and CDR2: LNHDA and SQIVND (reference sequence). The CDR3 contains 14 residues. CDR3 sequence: CASSIQGVREKLFF. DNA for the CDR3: TGTGCCAGTAGTATTCAGGGGGTTCGGGAAAAACTGTTTTTT.

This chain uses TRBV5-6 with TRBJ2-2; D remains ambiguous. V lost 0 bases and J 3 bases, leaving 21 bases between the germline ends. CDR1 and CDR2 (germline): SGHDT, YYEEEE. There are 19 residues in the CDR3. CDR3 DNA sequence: TGTGCCAGCAGCTTGGCCCGCGGACGCCGAAGGAAGGACACCGGGGAGCTGTTTTTT. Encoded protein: CASSLARGRRRKDTGELFF.

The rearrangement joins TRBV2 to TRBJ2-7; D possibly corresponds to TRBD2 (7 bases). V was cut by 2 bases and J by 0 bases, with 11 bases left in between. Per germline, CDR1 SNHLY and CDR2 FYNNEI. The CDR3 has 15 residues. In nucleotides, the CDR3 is TGTGCCAGCAGTGAAAGGGGGGGCAGCTCCTACGAGCAGTACTTC. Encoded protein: CASSERGGSSYEQYF. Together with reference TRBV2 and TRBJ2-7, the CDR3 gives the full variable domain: EPEVTQTPSHQVTQMGQEVILRCVPISNHLYFYWYRQILGQKVEFLVSFYNNEISEKSEIFDDQFSVERPDGSNFTLKIRSTKLEDSAMYFCASSERGGSSYEQYFGPGTRLTVT.

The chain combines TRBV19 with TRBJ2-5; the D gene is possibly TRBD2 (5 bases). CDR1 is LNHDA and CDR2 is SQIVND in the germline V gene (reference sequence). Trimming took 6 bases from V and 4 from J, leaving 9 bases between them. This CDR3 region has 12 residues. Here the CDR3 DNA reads TGTGCCAGTAGGAGGGTAGGAGAGACCCAGTACTTC. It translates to CASRRVGETQYF.

CDR3 amino acids: CASSLTNLANRFF. In DNA, the CDR3 is TGTGCCAGCAGCTTAACGAACCTAGCGAACCGGTTCTTC. The chain joins TRBV7-9 to TRBJ2-1; tentative D call: TRBD2 (6 bases). CDR3 size: 13 residues. Trimming pared 2 bases from V and 15 bases from J, leaving 17 bases between. The germline CDR1 and CDR2 sequences are SEHNR and FQNEAQ (reference sequence). Full variable domain (rest looked up from reference TRBV7-9 and TRBJ2-1): DTGVSQNPRHKITKRGQNVTFRCDPISEHNRLYWYRQTLGQGPEFLTYFQNEAQLEKSRLLSDRFSAERPKGSFSTLEIQRTEQGDSAMYLCASSLTNLANRFFGPGTRLTVL.

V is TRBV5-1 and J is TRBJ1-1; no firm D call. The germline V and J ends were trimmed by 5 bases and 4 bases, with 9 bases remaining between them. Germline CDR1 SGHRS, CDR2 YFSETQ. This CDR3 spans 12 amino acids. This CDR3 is CASRGSSTEAFF. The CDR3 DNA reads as TGCGCCAGCAGGGGATCGAGCACTGAAGCTTTCTTT.

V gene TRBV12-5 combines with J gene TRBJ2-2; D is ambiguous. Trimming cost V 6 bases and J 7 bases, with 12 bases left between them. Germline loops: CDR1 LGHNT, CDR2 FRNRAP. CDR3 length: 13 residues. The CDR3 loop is CASGRGVGGELFF. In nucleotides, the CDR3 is TGTGCTAGTGGCCGCGGAGTTGGCGGGGAGCTGTTTTTT. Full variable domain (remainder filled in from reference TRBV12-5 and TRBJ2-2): DARVTQTPRHKVTEMGQEVTMRCQPILGHNTVFWYRQTMMQGLELLAYFRNRAPLDDSGMPKDRFSAEMPDATLATLKIQPSEPRDSAVYFCASGRGVGGELFFGEGSRLTVL.

CDR3 DNA: TGTGCCAGCAGCTTAAAGAGCGGGGGGCAAGATACGCAGTATTTT. It is translated as CASSLKSGGQDTQYF. The chain links TRBV7-2 to TRBJ2-3; 9 positions agree with TRBD2. The length of the CDR3 is 15 residues. With V trimmed by 2 bases and J by 5 bases, 5 bases remained unmatched. The germline V gene has CDR1 SGHTA and CDR2 FQGNSA.

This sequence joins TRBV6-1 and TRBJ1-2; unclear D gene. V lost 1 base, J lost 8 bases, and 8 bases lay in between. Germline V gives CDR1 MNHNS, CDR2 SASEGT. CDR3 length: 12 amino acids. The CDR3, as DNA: TGTGCCAGCAGTGAAGGATTGGGAGGCTACACCTTC. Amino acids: CASSEGLGGYTF.

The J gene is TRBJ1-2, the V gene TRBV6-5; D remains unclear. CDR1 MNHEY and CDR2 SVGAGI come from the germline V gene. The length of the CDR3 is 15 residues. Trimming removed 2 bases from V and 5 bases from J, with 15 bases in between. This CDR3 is CASSYGRGMGYGYTF. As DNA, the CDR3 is TGTGCCAGCAGTTACGGCCGAGGGATGGGGTATGGCTACACCTTC.

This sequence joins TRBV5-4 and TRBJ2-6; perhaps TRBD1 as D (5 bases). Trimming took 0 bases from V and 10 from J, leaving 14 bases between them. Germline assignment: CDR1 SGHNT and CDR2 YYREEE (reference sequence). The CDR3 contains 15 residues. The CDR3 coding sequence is TGTGCCAGCAGCTTGGTCGGGCCGACAGTTAACGTCCTGACTTTC. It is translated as CASSLVGPTVNVLTF.

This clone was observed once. CDR3 nucleotides: TGTGCCAGCCAAGGGACAGTCCAAGAGACCCAGTACTTC. Translating gives CASQGTVQETQYF. The V call is TRBV28, the J call TRBJ2-5; 7 bases line up with TRBD1. Germline V gives CDR1 MDHEN, CDR2 SYDVKM. The CDR3 is 13 residues long. After removal of 8 bases from V and 1 base from J, the junction contained 4 bases not matched to a gene.

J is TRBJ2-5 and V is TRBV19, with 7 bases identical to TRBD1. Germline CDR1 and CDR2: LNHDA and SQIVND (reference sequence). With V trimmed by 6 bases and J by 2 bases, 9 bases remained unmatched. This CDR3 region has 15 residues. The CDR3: CASRGQATLQETQYF. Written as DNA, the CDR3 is TGTGCCAGTAGAGGACAGGCGACCCTTCAAGAGACCCAGTACTTC.

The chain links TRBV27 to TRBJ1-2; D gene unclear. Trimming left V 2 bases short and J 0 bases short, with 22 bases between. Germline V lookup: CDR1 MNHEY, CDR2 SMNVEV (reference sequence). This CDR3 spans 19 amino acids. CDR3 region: CASSLLGYPTHPPNYGYTF. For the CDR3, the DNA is TGTGCCAGCAGTTTACTTGGATACCCGACTCATCCACCTAACTATGGCTACACCTTC.